One T cell receptor beta chain is described in this entry. The data were taken from a study of PD-L1 blockade in urothelial cancer. Study details: Anywhere from 0 to 3 prior chemotherapy regimens had been received by patients. Specimens of blood held a median count of approximately 150,000 T cells.

Trimming removed 5 bases at V and 0 bases at J, with 14 bases between. The germline CDR1 and CDR2 sequences are MDHEN and SYDVKM. The CDR3 is 15 amino acids. Clones were sequenced by immunoSEQ multiplex PCR, and TCRdb holds only the in-frame ones, with some missing. The data show tens of thousands of clones, roughly 80% seen once. Source: PBMCs, taken around atezolizumab (anti-PD-L1) treatment. The chain combines TRBV28 with TRBJ2-7; perhaps TRBD1 as D (6 bases). This receptor was identified in a man between 70 and 80 years old with urothelial cancer. CDR3 nucleotides: TGTGCCAGCAGTCGCCCTCCCAGGGGCTCCTACGAGCAGTACTTC. Translating gives CASSRPPRGSYEQYF. The variable domain in full, completed from reference TRBV28 and TRBJ2-7, reads DVKVTQSSRYLVKRTGEKVFLECVQDMDHENMFWYRQDPGLGLRLIYFSYDVKMKEKGDIPEGYSVSREKKERFSLILESASTNQTSMYLCASSRPPRGSYEQYFGPGTRLTVT.